This TCR beta chain originates from a study of OX40 agonist ivuxolimab in advanced cancers. Looking at the study overall: The costimulatory receptor OX40 (CD134) was targeted by ivuxolimab, a fully human IgG2 agonistic monoclonal antibody. Intravenous ivuxolimab was administered to patients every 2 weeks at six dose levels: 0.01, 0.1, 0.3, 1.5, 3 and 10 mg/kg. Partial responses were achieved by three dose-escalation patients, of whom one had hepatocellular carcinoma and two had cutaneous melanoma. The paper covers the monotherapy dose-escalation part of the phase I ivuxolimab trial, which included N = 52 patients. Among the roughly 54 dose-escalation patients, roughly 20 had hepatocellular carcinoma, some 15 melanoma, 9 renal cell carcinoma and 9 head and neck cancer. Prior anti-PD-1, anti-PD-L1 or anti-CTLA-4 therapy was permitted, and approximately 39% of dose-escalation patients had received checkpoint inhibitors. The purpose of peripheral TCRbeta sequencing was to test whether ivuxolimab changed TCR sequence diversity and led to clonal T-cell expansion. A male proportion of under 85% and a mean age of roughly 58 years, ranging from about 23 to 79, were recorded for the dose-escalation cohort. Paper-wide results and their limitations: At doses from 0.1 to 3.0 mg/kg, clonal expansion was seen in both CD4+ and CD8+ blood T cells between baseline and week 6. On average, CD8+ T cells showed more expanded clones than CD4+ T cells after ivuxolimab. The antigen specificity of the clonally expanded peripheral T cells was not determined. Low levels of normalized T-cell clonal expansion were also seen in some nonresponding patients. Partial responders in the 0.1-3.0 mg/kg groups had among the lowest normalized peripheral clonal expansion, especially among CD8+ T cells.

To sequence the TCRbeta CDR3 region, genomic DNA was isolated from the sorted cells. The immunoSEQ Assay was used to sequence the TCRbeta CDR3 regions. TCRdb retrieved this table from immuneACCESS and kept in-frame rearrangements only. Not all clones are present; in checked studies, unresolved V genes account for under half, and no reason is known for the remainder. For this sample there are some 98,000 clones; 85% to 95% appear just once. The ten largest clones add up to 0.25% to 0.3% of the sample. Patients with a history of autoimmune disease or receiving systemic immunosuppression were excluded from the trial. Peripheral blood for TCR sequencing was collected from all dose cohorts at baseline, on cycle 4 day 1, and on cycle 7 day 1. Samples came from an open-label, multicenter, first-in-human phase I dose-escalation trial of ivuxolimab. The trial enrolled adults with locally advanced or metastatic head and neck squamous cell, hepatocellular, melanoma or renal cell carcinoma. Before TCR sequencing, CD4+ T cells and CD8+ T cells from peripheral blood were sorted into separate populations.

In regard to this clone: This receptor's antigen is unknown. Base qualities are not at hand, and no much larger clone is one base apart.

This sample comprised CD4+ or CD8+ T cells sorted from blood, obtained in a trial of the OX40 agonist ivuxolimab. The sequence was obtained from an adult with an advanced solid tumor such as melanoma, head and neck, liver or kidney cancer.

The nucleotides read TGTGCCAGCAGCTTAAGGGAAAGAGGGCTCGGCTACACCTTC. Protein translation: CASSLRERGLGYTF. The rearranged segments are TRBV7-3 and TRBJ1-2; there is no confident call for the D gene. V loses 1 base of germline sequence and J loses 8 bases, and the interval between the two ends is 14 bases. CDR1 and CDR2 are read off the germline V gene as SGHTA and FQGTGA. Including cysteine and phenylalanine, the CDR3 has 14 amino acids. The sequence is cut down to CDR3 DNA, 42 bases in frame from base 1.